The 25 T cell receptor beta chains in this list originate from one sample, sequenced in a study of T cell clonality in common variable immunodeficiency. Assay: immunoSEQ multiplex PCR; the TCRdb copy retains only in-frame clones and omits some. There are 35,000 to 50,000 clones in the sample, none observed a single time. Sequences were obtained from peripheral blood mononuclear cells. These receptor sequences come from a person aged 18-69 years in good health.

This clone was observed many times. With the read ending 3 residues before the CDR3 end, the germline J gene is used to fill in that end. V gene TRBV12-3 or TRBV12-4 combines with J gene TRBJ2-5, with D unclear. V lost 3 bases to trimming and J lost 5 bases, with 10 bases between them. This CDR3 region has 13 residues. The DNA read from the CDR3 is TGTGCCAGCAGTTTCTACAGTCGGGAGACC. Translation gives CASSFYSRET. The whole CDR3 protein reads CASSFYSRETQYF.

The table lists this clone with many counts. Coverage ceases 3 residues before the CDR3 finishes, and the germline J gene fills in the end. This chain links TRBV20-1 with TRBJ2-2, with TRBD1 matching 9 bases. V was clipped by 5 bases and J by 7 bases; unmatched bases: 5. Germline V lookup: CDR1 DFQATT, CDR2 SNEGSKA (reference sequence). The CDR3 covers 13 residues. CDR3 DNA, as far as it was read: TGCAGTGCTTGGGACAGGGAAAGCGGGGAG. Residues: CSAWDRESGE. The CDR3 in full is CSAWDRESGELFF.

This clone was seen at least ten times. Sequencing ends 3 residues short of the CDR3 end; the germline J gene provides the rest. V is TRBV5-6 and J is TRBJ1-2; 7 nucleotides agree with TRBD1. CDR1 is SGHDT and CDR2 is YYEEEE in the germline V gene. With 0 bases clipped from V and 4 bases from J, the junction kept 3 bases outside the gene matches. The CDR3 totals 14 residues. The covered CDR3 bases are TGTGCCAGCAGCTTGGGTGGGACAGCCTATGGC. Translated: CASSLGGTAYG. The complete CDR3 reads CASSLGGTAYGYTF.

This clone was counted at least ten times. Sequencing ends 3 residues short of the CDR3 end; the germline J gene provides the rest. V gene TRBV20-1 combines with J gene TRBJ2-5; 8 bases are a match to TRBD1. The CDR3 has 13 amino acids. The trim removed 7 bases at V and 4 bases at J, leaving 8 bases unmatched. Germline V gene sequence: CDR1 DFQATT, CDR2 SNEGSKA (reference sequence). The sequenced part of the CDR3 DNA is TGCAGTGTCCGGACAGGGCCCGCAGAGACC. It codes for CSVRTGPAET. The entire CDR3 protein is CSVRTGPAETQYF.

Ten or more counts support this clone. The CDR3 extends 3 residues past the end of the read, so its final part is completed from the germline J gene. The chain uses TRBV4-1 and TRBJ2-7; D perhaps matches TRBD1 (5 bases). Germline V CDR1 and CDR2: MGHRA, YSYEKL. This CDR3 comprises 17 residues. Between the trimmed V and J ends, which lost 3 bases and 0 bases, there was a span of 18 bases. The DNA read from the CDR3 is TGCGCCAGCAGCCACACAGGCAAAGCGTTGACCTCCTACGAG. Amino acid sequence: CASSHTGKALTSYE. In full, the CDR3 is CASSHTGKALTSYEQYF.

This clone has ten or more counts. From the germline J gene comes the end of the CDR3, since the read stops 3 residues before it. The J gene is TRBJ2-7, the V gene TRBV28; TRBD2 agrees at 11 bases. Germline CDR1 reads MDHEN; CDR2 reads SYDVKM. This CDR3 comprises 17 residues. The trim removed 2 bases at V and 0 bases at J, leaving 6 bases unmatched. CDR3 region: CASSLPRLAGYSYEQYF. CDR3 bases read: TGTGCCAGCAGTTTACCCCGACTAGCGGGATACTCCTACGAG. The full variable domain, its missing parts supplied by reference TRBV28 and TRBJ2-7, is DVKVTQSSRYLVKRTGEKVFLECVQDMDHENMFWYRQDPGLGLRLIYFSYDVKMKEKGDIPEGYSVSREKKERFSLILESASTNQTSMYLCASSLPRLAGYSYEQYFGPGTRLTVT.

The sample holds many counts of this clone. The CDR3: CASSLGAGGYNEQFF. The CDR3 bases that were read are TGTGCCAGCAGCTTAGGAGCGGGGGGCTACAATGAG. The genes are TRBV7-8 and TRBJ2-1; TRBD2 agrees at 9 bases. The read halts 3 residues ahead of the CDR3 end, with the missing end drawn from the germline J gene. CDR3 size: 15 residues. V was pared by 1 base and J by 3 bases, with 1 base of the junction left unmatched. Germline V lookup: CDR1 SGHVS, CDR2 FQNEAQ.

This clone was found many times. The read halts 3 residues ahead of the CDR3 end, with the missing end drawn from the germline J gene. This chain connects TRBV5-1 to TRBJ2-5; 8 positions agree with TRBD1. V dropped 4 bases and J dropped 5; count of bases not matched to a gene: 10. The CDR3 loop spans 15 amino acids. Germline values: CDR1 SGHRS, CDR2 YFSETQ. The part of the CDR3 DNA that was read is TGCGCCAGCAGCGGAGGCGCAGGGGGCACGGAGACC. Translation gives CASSGGAGGTET. The whole CDR3 reads CASSGGAGGTETQYF.

This clone was found many times. The read ends 3 residues shy of where the CDR3 ends; the end is completed using the germline J gene. J is TRBJ1-1 and V is TRBV4-1; D possibly corresponds to TRBD1 (6 bases). V was pared by 2 bases and J by 7 bases, with 11 bases between. Germline V gives CDR1 MGHRA, CDR2 YSYEKL. The CDR3 runs to 13 residues. Partial CDR3 DNA: TGCGCCAGCAGCCAAACAGGGTCTATTGAA. This translates into CASSQTGSIE. The whole CDR3 protein is CASSQTGSIEAFF.

This clone was seen ten or more times. The read comes to an end 3 residues before the CDR3 does, leaving the germline J gene to fill in the end. Within the sample, other DNA sequences also encode this same CDR3. The chain couples TRBV18 to TRBJ2-7; possible D gene TRBD1, 6 bases. The CDR3 loop spans 13 amino acids. V was pared by 3 bases and J by 3 bases, with 9 bases between. Germline loops: CDR1 KGHSH, CDR2 LQKENI. The CDR3: CASSPDRNYEQYF. The covered CDR3 bases are TGTGCCAGCTCACCGGACAGAAACTACGAG.

This clone appeared many times. The observed sequence ends 3 residues before the CDR3 terminus, with the missing tail filled in from the germline J gene. V usage is TRBV10-3 and J usage is TRBJ1-5; D is unresolved. Germline V gene sequence: CDR1 ENHRY, CDR2 SYGVKD. There are 14 residues in the CDR3. Trimming pared 2 bases from V and 4 bases from J, leaving 9 bases between. CDR3 bases read: TGTGCCATCAGTGAGGGGCAGGTGAATCAGCCC. It specifies CAISEGQVNQP. The whole CDR3 region reads CAISEGQVNQPQHF.

In its sample, this clone was seen many times. The read gets to within 3 residues of the CDR3 end, and the germline J gene fills in the rest. The chain couples TRBV12-5 to TRBJ2-2; 7 bases fit TRBD1. Germline V gives CDR1 LGHNT, CDR2 FRNRAP. CDR3 size: 13 residues. The trim removed 6 bases at V and 5 bases at J, leaving 3 bases unmatched. This chain's CDR3 is CASGATGTGELFF. The DNA read from the CDR3 is TGTGCTAGTGGAGCGACAGGGACCGGGGAG.

In its sample, this clone was seen a few times. Here the CDR3 reads CASSPPPGLAGGETQYF. The part of the CDR3 DNA that was read is TGTGCCAGTAGTCCACCTCCGGGACTAGCGGGGGGAGAGACC. The genes are TRBV19 and TRBJ2-5, with 15 bases identical to TRBD2. The CDR3 end is not reached by the read, which stops 3 residues before it; the germline J gene fills it in. The germline gives CDR1 LNHDA, CDR2 SQIVND (reference sequence). V dropped 5 bases and J dropped 4; count of bases not matched to a gene: 8. This CDR3 is 17 amino acids long.

This clone came up many times. The sequenced fragment ends 3 residues before the CDR3 boundary, so the rest is inferred from the germline J gene. The chain combines TRBV7-9 with TRBJ2-1, with D tentatively TRBD1 (6 bases). This CDR3 has 15 residues. V dropped 2 bases and J dropped 2 bases, with 10 bases sitting between them. Germline lookup yields CDR1 SEHNR and CDR2 FQNEAQ (reference sequence). The CDR3 sequence: CASSLRDKPYNEQFF. Incomplete CDR3 DNA: TGTGCCAGCAGCTTACGGGACAAACCCTACAATGAG.

This clone was seen repeatedly, ten times or more. The CDR3 is cut off 3 residues early in the read; its end comes from the germline J gene. The V gene is TRBV19, the J gene TRBJ2-1, with 13 bases lining up with TRBD2. Trimming at V came to 7 bases and at J to 8 bases, leaving 11 bases not matched to a gene. The CDR3 length is 16 residues. Germline CDR1 and CDR2: LNHDA and SQIVND (reference sequence). CDR3 bases read: TGTGCCAGTAATTCTCGGACTAGCGGGAGTTTCGATGAG. Translating gives CASNSRTSGSFDE. The CDR3 as a whole reads CASNSRTSGSFDEQFF.

This clone was recorded many times. From the germline J gene comes the end of the CDR3, since the read stops 3 residues before it. V usage is TRBV5-4 and J usage is TRBJ2-7; D might be TRBD1 (7 bases). From germline, CDR1 is SGHNT and CDR2 YYREEE (reference sequence). V lost 4 bases to trimming and J lost 2 bases, with 10 bases between them. The CDR3 has 13 amino acids. The sequenced CDR3 bases are TGTGCCAGCAGCGCGGGACAGACCTACGAG. It encodes CASSAGQTYE. The entire CDR3 is CASSAGQTYEQYF.

This clone was counted ten times or more. From the germline J gene comes the end of the CDR3, since the read stops 3 residues before it. The chain links TRBV23-1 to TRBJ2-7, with TRBD2 identical over 9 bases. TRBV23-1 is an ORF, with its function uncertain. V shed 2 bases and J 5 bases; nucleotides not matched to a gene: 10. The CDR3 has 16 amino acids. The CDR3 region is CASSQRVSGSMDEQYF. The sequenced CDR3 bases are TGCGCCAGCAGTCAAAGGGTTAGCGGGAGTATGGACGAG.

This clone was found many times. The sequenced fragment ends 3 residues before the CDR3 boundary, so the rest is inferred from the germline J gene. V gene TRBV20-1 combines with J gene TRBJ2-4, with D perhaps TRBD2 (6 bases). V was pared by 0 bases and J by 0 bases, with 12 bases between. Germline CDR1 DFQATT, CDR2 SNEGSKA (reference sequence). The CDR3 totals 16 residues. The CDR3 loop is CSARDGTRRAKNIQYF. The covered CDR3 bases are TGCAGTGCTAGAGATGGGACTCGAAGAGCCAAAAACATT.

This clone appeared many times. With the read ending 3 residues before the CDR3 end, the germline J gene is used to fill in that end. The chain combines TRBV29-1 with TRBJ2-7, with 10 bases matching TRBD1. The V segment lost 7 bases and the J segment 4 bases; nucleotides outside the gene matches: 10. Looked up from germline, CDR1 is SQVTM and CDR2 is ANQGSEA. The CDR3 is 14 residues long. The sequenced CDR3 bases are TGCAGCGCCCTGGTCCGGGACAGGGGTTACGAG. This encodes CSALVRDRGYE. The whole CDR3 reads CSALVRDRGYEQYF.

This clone was observed at least ten times. The CDR3 bases that were read are TGTGCCAGCAGCTTGTGGCTGCATTCCTACGAG. It encodes CASSLWLHSYE. The full CDR3 protein is CASSLWLHSYEQYF. V gene TRBV5-6 combines with J gene TRBJ2-7; D is ambiguous. The read falls 3 residues short of the CDR3 end, and the missing part is taken from the germline J gene. The ends were cut back, 1 base at V and 1 base at J, with 9 bases in the middle. The CDR3 is 14 amino acids. CDR1 is SGHDT and CDR2 is YYEEEE in the germline V gene. Looking up the rest from reference TRBV5-6 and TRBJ2-7 gives the full variable domain: DAGVTQSPTHLIKTRGQQVTLRCSPKSGHDTVSWYQQALGQGPQFIFQYYEEEERQRGNFPDRFSGHQFPNYSSELNVNALLLGDSALYLCASSLWLHSYEQYFGPGTRLTVT.

This clone was seen many times. The read stops 3 residues short of the end of the CDR3; the missing end is completed from the germline J gene. The V and J genes are TRBV10-1 and TRBJ2-1; 14 bases map to TRBD2. Germline-derived CDR1 and CDR2 are WNHNN and SYGVQD (reference sequence). This CDR3 contains 17 residues. Germline trimming cut 3 bases from V and 5 bases from J; bases unmatched to any gene: 6. CDR3 amino acids: CASSERSGLAGDNEQFF. The sequenced CDR3 bases are TGCGCCAGCAGTGAAAGGTCGGGACTAGCGGGAGACAATGAG.

This clone was seen ten or more times. The sequence runs out 3 residues before the end of the CDR3; the remainder is reconstructed from the germline J gene. The chain couples TRBV28 to TRBJ1-1; 9 positions agree with TRBD1. This CDR3 comprises 14 residues. The germline CDR1 and CDR2 sequences are MDHEN and SYDVKM. Trimming cost V 5 bases and J 5 bases; bases outside gene matches: 6. CDR3 loop: CASSGDRVGTEAFF. CDR3 DNA, as far as it was read: TGTGCCAGCAGTGGGGACAGGGTGGGGACTGAA.

This clone was picked up many times. The read gets to within 3 residues of the CDR3 end, and the germline J gene fills in the rest. The J gene is TRBJ2-1, the V gene TRBV19; no clear D. The CDR3 sequence is 13 residues long. Trimming left V 2 bases short and J 4 bases short, with 6 bases between. Looked up from germline, CDR1 is LNHDA and CDR2 is SQIVND (reference sequence). CDR3 sequence reads: CASSISVYNEQFF. The DNA read from the CDR3 is TGTGCCAGTAGTATATCGGTGTACAATGAG.

This clone occurred many times. The missing CDR3 end, 3 residues past where the read stops, is filled in from the germline J gene. The V and J genes are TRBV12-3 or TRBV12-4 and TRBJ2-7, with D possibly TRBD1 on 5 matching bases. The CDR3 spans 14 residues. V lost 3 bases and J 5 bases, leaving 14 bases between the germline ends. CDR3: CASSFENRFDEQYF. CDR3 DNA (partial): TGTGCCAGCAGTTTCGAGAACAGGTTCGACGAG.

This clone showed up many times. The sequence runs out 3 residues before the end of the CDR3; the remainder is reconstructed from the germline J gene. This rearrangement joins TRBV6-2 or TRBV6-3 to TRBJ2-7, with D perhaps matching TRBD2 (6 bases). This CDR3 comprises 14 residues. V lost 2 bases to trimming and J lost 4 bases, with 12 bases between them. CDR1 is MNHEY and CDR2 is SVGEGT in the germline V gene. CDR3 residues: CASSYPRSGYEQYF. Partial CDR3 DNA: TGTGCCAGCAGTTACCCAAGGAGCGGGTACGAG.